This is a list of T cell receptor beta chains from one sample in a study of blood T cells in healthy people across ages. TCRdb reanalysed the 5' RACE reads using MiXCR and keeps one entry per CDR3 protein. Here the sample spans about 1.5 million distinct CDR3 sequences, around 40% being singletons. Source material: blood. These TCRs come from a young woman in good health. The CDR3 runs from the conserved cysteine through the conserved F or W. D genes are given only for firm matches. Some rows have no size entry. The others give once, few or many, or a class for an expanded clone.

J gene	V gene	clone size	D gene	CDR3 protein	CDR3 DNA
TRBJ2-4	TRBV19	-	-	CASSTTDYNEQYF	TGTGCCAGTAGTACCACAGACTACAATGAGCAGTACTTC
TRBJ2-3	TRBV4-3	-	TRBD2	CASSQASLAGVTQYF	TGCGCCAGCAGCCAAGCATCTCTAGCGGGAGTAACGCAGTATTTT
TRBJ1-1	TRBV4-3	-	TRBD1	CASSQATGFEVNTEAFF	TGCGCCAGCAGCCAAGCGACAGGGTTTGAGGTGAACACTGAAGCTTTCTTT
TRBJ1-2	TRBV7-9	-	-	CASRGRGGYTF	TGTGCCAGCAGGGGCCGGGGTGGCTACACCTTC
TRBJ1-5	TRBV6-1	-	-	CASKAPDHSNQPQHF	TGTGCCAGCAAGGCTCCAGACCATAGCAATCAGCCCCAGCATTTT
TRBJ2-1	TRBV20-1	-	-	CSARLRVTDRSYNEQFF	TGCAGTGCTCGCCTGAGGGTGACTGATCGTTCCTACAATGAGCAGTTCTTC
TRBJ2-3	TRBV4-2	-	-	CASSQDRTLTFTQYF	TGTGCCAGCAGCCAAGATCGGACCCTAACTTTTACGCAGTATTTT
TRBJ2-1	TRBV5-1	few	TRBD2	CASSGILAGKYNEQFF	TGCGCCAGCAGCGGGATTCTAGCGGGGAAATACAATGAGCAGTTCTTC
TRBJ1-1	TRBV7-9	-	-	CASSFTQGRGDTEAFF	TGTGCCAGCAGCTTCACGCAGGGTCGAGGGGACACTGAAGCTTTCTTT
TRBJ2-1	TRBV20-1	-	TRBD2	CSASERGPYNEQFF	TGCAGTGCTAGTGAGCGGGGACCTTACAATGAGCAGTTCTTC
TRBJ1-2	TRBV20-1	few	-	CSARLETDNNYGYTF	TGCAGTGCCCGATTAGAGACAGACAATAACTATGGCTACACCTTC
TRBJ1-1	TRBV20-1	few	-	CSASWDREGTEAFF	TGCAGTGCTAGCTGGGACCGGGAAGGCACTGAAGCTTTCTTT